This is a list of T cell receptor beta chains from one sample in a study of blood T cell repertoires in COVID-19. This table comes from immunoSEQ multiplex PCR, and its TCRdb copy is limited to in-frame clones, with some not included. The sample includes about 150,000 clones, 85% of them seen just once. The specimen was peripheral blood. The origin of the receptors is a middle-aged woman with active or convalescent COVID-19. CDR3s include the opening cysteine and the closing phenylalanine or tryptophan. The D gene is left open where the match is weak. Clone size is given for some rows only: seen once, a few or many times, or a class if the clone is expanded.

cdr3_aa	cdr3_nt	d_call	j_call	v_call	clone_size
CASSPLQGHIQETQYF	TGTGCCAGCTCACCCCTACAGGGTCACATTCAAGAGACCCAGTACTTC	-	TRBJ2-5	TRBV18	-
CASSYRLGVLKETQYF	TGTGCCAGCAGTTACCGCCTGGGAGTGCTGAAAGAGACCCAGTACTTC	-	TRBJ2-5	TRBV6-5	-
CASSLYQGSNTEAFF	TGTGCCAGCAGTTTATATCAGGGCTCTAACACTGAAGCTTTCTTT	-	TRBJ1-1	TRBV28	-
CASSQDRTGPWDEQYF	TGTGCCAGCAGCCAAGATCGGACAGGCCCTTGGGACGAGCAGTACTTC	TRBD1	TRBJ2-7	TRBV4-2	few
CASSPGQSHNSPLHF	TGTGCCAGCAGCCCTGGACAGTCTCATAATTCACCCCTCCACTTT	-	TRBJ1-6	TRBV7-2	-
CASSQIRGTGGFAGEQYF	TGTGCCAGCAGTCAGATTCGTGGGACAGGGGGTTTTGCTGGCGAGCAGTACTTC	TRBD1	TRBJ2-7	TRBV28	-
CASKTDGEAFF	TGTGCCAGCAAGACAGACGGGGAAGCTTTCTTT	-	TRBJ1-1	TRBV28	once
CASSFQSGIIHEQFF	TGTGCCAGCAGTTTTCAGAGCGGGATAATCCATGAGCAGTTCTTC	TRBD2	TRBJ2-1	TRBV28	-
CASSGGARSEKLFF	TGTGCCAGCAGCGGGGGGGCGAGGAGTGAAAAACTGTTTTTT	-	TRBJ1-4	TRBV6-5	-
CASSPGGQGPRFYGYTF	TGTGCCAGCAGCCCGGGGGGACAGGGGCCGAGGTTCTATGGCTACACCTTC	TRBD1	TRBJ1-2	TRBV5-5	-
CASSLGRGSYGYTF	TGTGCCAGCAGCTTAGGGCGGGGGTCCTATGGCTACACCTTC	-	TRBJ1-2	TRBV11-2	few
CASSYSPIAGINTGELFF	TGTGCCAGCAGTTACTCCCCAATAGCGGGTATTAACACCGGGGAGCTGTTTTTT	TRBD2	TRBJ2-2	TRBV6-2/TRBV6-3	-
CRATGDTEAFF	TGCAGAGCTACAGGGGACACTGAAGCTTTCTTT	TRBD1	TRBJ1-1	TRBV20-1	few
CASSLLGGTNTDTQYF	TGTGCCAGCAGCTTATTGGGAGGAACCAACACAGATACGCAGTATTTT	-	TRBJ2-3	TRBV11-2	-
CASSLAGGPNEQFF	TGTGCCAGCAGTTTAGCGGGGGGCCCCAATGAGCAGTTCTTC	TRBD2	TRBJ2-1	TRBV27	-
CAWSVEENRDLTGELFF	TGTGCCTGGAGTGTAGAGGAAAACAGGGATCTTACCGGGGAGCTGTTTTTT	-	TRBJ2-2	TRBV30	-
CASSLDSYGYTF	TGTGCCAGCAGCTTAGACTCCTATGGCTACACCTTC	-	TRBJ1-2	TRBV7-2	-
CASSARGQAGRLGEKLFF	TGTGCCAGCAGTGCTCGCGGACAGGCAGGGCGGTTGGGAGAAAAACTGTTTTTT	TRBD1	TRBJ1-4	TRBV6-1	-
CASSPGTGRGPNYGYTF	TGTGCCAGCAGCCCGGGGACAGGGCGAGGGCCTAACTATGGCTACACCTTC	TRBD1	TRBJ1-2	TRBV14	few
CASSYDKNYGYTF	TGTGCCAGCAGCTACGACAAGAACTATGGCTACACCTTC	-	TRBJ1-2	TRBV2	once
CASSPRPASGASTDTQYF	TGTGCCAGCAGCCCCCGGCCGGCTAGCGGGGCTAGCACAGATACGCAGTATTTT	TRBD2	TRBJ2-3	TRBV9	-
CASGETGTKLFF	TGTGCCAGCGGGGAGACAGGGACGAAACTGTTTTTT	TRBD1	TRBJ1-4	TRBV12-3/TRBV12-4	-
CASSDVRTRGGNTEAFF	TGTGCCAGCAGTGACGTTCGGACAAGGGGAGGGAACACTGAAGCTTTCTTT	-	TRBJ1-1	TRBV6-4	once
CSASLGDRVAGYTF	TGCAGTGCTAGTTTAGGAGACAGGGTGGCTGGCTACACCTTC	TRBD1	TRBJ1-2	TRBV20-1	-
CASSQRGGLEAFF	TGCGCCAGCAGCCAGCGAGGGGGCCTCGAAGCTTTCTTT	TRBD1	TRBJ1-1	TRBV5-1	-
CASSLSFGGAYSTDTQYF	TGCGCCAGCAGCTTGTCTTTCGGGGGAGCCTATAGCACAGATACGCAGTATTTT	-	TRBJ2-3	TRBV5-1	-
CASSLRVGGEKLFF	TGTGCCAGCAGCTTGAGGGTGGGAGGAGAAAAACTGTTTTTT	-	TRBJ1-4	TRBV5-6	-
CASSPDRANTEAFF	TGTGCCAGCTCACCGGACAGAGCAAACACTGAAGCTTTCTTT	-	TRBJ1-1	TRBV18	-
CASTLGGSRDTQYF	TGTGCCAGCACCTTGGGGGGATCGCGGGATACGCAGTATTTT	-	TRBJ2-3	TRBV6-5	-
CSVGRQPTNEKLFF	TGCAGCGTGGGAAGACAGCCAACTAATGAAAAACTGTTTTTT	-	TRBJ1-4	TRBV29-1	few
CASMGAGRRNEQFF	TGTGCCAGCATGGGAGCGGGCCGAAGGAATGAGCAGTTCTTC	-	TRBJ2-1	TRBV19	-
CASSTTSGRAHEQFF	TGTGCCAGCAGCACGACTAGCGGGAGGGCCCATGAGCAGTTCTTC	TRBD2	TRBJ2-1	TRBV7-8	-
CASSWRNTEAFF	TGTGCCAGCAGCTGGAGGAACACTGAAGCTTTCTTT	-	TRBJ1-1	TRBV5-6	-
CASSLEGRSGNTIYF	TGCGCCAGCAGCTTAGAGGGTCGCTCTGGAAACACCATATATTTT	-	TRBJ1-3	TRBV5-1	once
CASSLSASWRHYNEQFF	TGTGCCAGCAGTTTATCGGCTAGCTGGCGGCACTACAATGAGCAGTTCTTC	-	TRBJ2-1	TRBV28	-
CASSEANPPSEQYF	TGTGCCAGCAGTGAAGCGAACCCCCCGAGCGAGCAGTACTTC	-	TRBJ2-7	TRBV2	-
CASSPRVANSPLHF	TGTGCCAGCAGCCCCAGGGTGGCTAATTCACCCCTCCACTTT	-	TRBJ1-6	TRBV7-2	-
CASSEMGGPRPQHF	TGTGCCAGCAGTGAAATGGGGGGGCCGAGGCCCCAGCATTTT	-	TRBJ1-5	TRBV2	-